This is a list of T cell receptor beta chains from one sample in a study of blood T cell repertoires in COVID-19. The protocol was immunoSEQ multiplex PCR, while the TCRdb copy is restricted to in-frame clones and leaves out a portion. This table has roughly 130,000 clones, approximately 80% appearing once. Material: PBMCs or T cells enriched from blood (not recorded which). These receptor sequences come from a man in his fifties who had recovered from COVID-19. CDR3s include the opening cysteine and the closing phenylalanine or tryptophan. A D gene is named only where the DNA matches it firmly. Expanded clones get a size class; other rows say once, few or many, or leave the size out.

clone size	V gene	J gene	D gene	CDR3 protein	CDR3 DNA
.	TRBV28	TRBJ1-3	TRBD1	CASSSPRGQVHSGNTIYF	TGTGCCAGCAGTTCCCCCCGAGGACAGGTACACTCTGGAAACACCATATATTTT
.	TRBV7-2	TRBJ2-5	TRBD2	CASSLGGGPETQYF	TGTGCCAGCAGCTTAGGCGGGGGGCCAGAGACCCAGTACTTC
.	TRBV7-3	TRBJ1-5	.	CASSLTGGNQPQHF	TGTGCCAGCAGCTTAACAGGGGGCAATCAGCCCCAGCATTTT
.	TRBV5-1	TRBJ1-5	TRBD1	CASSSDRGGQPQHF	TGCGCCAGCAGCTCCGACAGGGGGGGACAGCCCCAGCATTTT
.	TRBV28	TRBJ2-6	TRBD2	CASSSGLVANVLTF	TGTGCCAGCAGTTCGGGACTAGTTGCCAACGTCCTGACTTTC
.	TRBV5-1	TRBJ2-7	.	CASSLSLSGYYEQYF	TGCGCCAGCAGCTTGAGTCTCTCAGGATACTACGAGCAGTACTTC
once	TRBV24-1	TRBJ2-3	TRBD1	CATSGAPGQGADTQYF	TGTGCCACCAGTGGGGCCCCGGGACAGGGGGCAGATACGCAGTATTTT
.	TRBV7-2	TRBJ2-5	.	CASSADRRQETQYF	TGTGCCAGCAGCGCAGACAGGAGACAAGAGACCCAGTACTTC
.	TRBV18	TRBJ2-3	.	CASSPPSGVSTDTQYF	TGTGCCAGCTCACCACCGTCCGGGGTTAGCACAGATACGCAGTATTTT
.	TRBV2	TRBJ1-6	.	CATKQSDSNNSPLHF	TGTGCCACCAAGCAATCCGACAGTAATAATTCACCCCTCCACTTT
.	TRBV6-1	TRBJ2-7	.	CASSDTRQEHSYEQYF	TGTGCCAGCAGTGACACGAGACAGGAGCACTCCTACGAGCAGTACTTC
.	TRBV24-1	TRBJ2-7	.	CATSDFIQSEQYF	TGTGCCACCAGTGATTTCATACAGAGCGAGCAGTACTTC
.	TRBV18	TRBJ2-3	.	CASSASADTQYF	TGTGCCAGCTCAGCTAGCGCAGATACGCAGTATTTT
.	TRBV30	TRBJ2-7	TRBD2	CAWSVRGVNYEQYF	TGTGCCTGGAGTGTACGGGGGGTTAACTACGAGCAGTACTTC
.	TRBV6-5	TRBJ1-4	.	CASSYGGGVNEKLFF	TGTGCCAGCAGTTACGGCGGGGGTGTTAATGAAAAACTGTTTTTT
.	TRBV5-1	TRBJ1-1	TRBD1	CASSLGTGNTEAFF	TGCGCCAGCAGCTTGGGGACAGGAAACACTGAAGCTTTCTTT
few	TRBV4-1	TRBJ1-2	TRBD1	CASSQTDREGSYGYTF	TGCGCCAGCAGCCAGACGGACAGGGAGGGTAGTTATGGCTACACCTTC
.	TRBV19	TRBJ1-1	.	CASSRARDLNTEAFF	TGTGCCAGTAGTAGAGCCAGGGACTTGAACACTGAAGCTTTCTTT
.	TRBV7-3	TRBJ2-1	.	CASSPGLDYNEQFF	TGTGCCAGCAGCCCAGGACTGGACTACAATGAGCAGTTCTTC
.	TRBV5-4	TRBJ2-1	TRBD2	CASSPAGGSYNEQFF	TGTGCCAGCAGCCCTGCGGGAGGGTCCTACAATGAGCAGTTCTTC
.	TRBV7-9	TRBJ2-2	.	CASSLLPKRTNTGELFF	TGTGCCAGCAGCTTACTTCCAAAGCGCACGAACACCGGGGAGCTGTTTTTT
.	TRBV19	TRBJ2-1	TRBD2	CASSIQRGAYNEQFF	TGTGCCAGTAGTATCCAGCGGGGGGCATACAATGAGCAGTTCTTC
.	TRBV7-2	TRBJ2-1	TRBD2	CASSFYGLAGDNEQFF	TGTGCCAGCAGCTTTTATGGGCTAGCGGGAGACAATGAGCAGTTCTTC
.	TRBV12-3/TRBV12-4	TRBJ1-5	.	CASSPPPGFSQHF	TGTGCCAGCAGTCCCCCCCCAGGGTTTTCCCAGCATTTT
.	TRBV7-8	TRBJ1-1	.	CASSSPVGHAMNTEAFF	TGTGCCAGCAGCTCCCCTGTGGGACACGCCATGAACACTGAAGCTTTCTTT
.	TRBV10-3	TRBJ1-2	.	CAISESVRGSDGYTF	TGTGCCATCAGTGAGTCAGTGAGAGGGTCGGATGGCTACACCTTC
.	TRBV2	TRBJ1-5	TRBD1	CASSGPRDRINQPQHF	TGTGCCAGCAGCGGACCAAGGGACAGGATCAATCAGCCCCAGCATTTT
.	TRBV24-1	TRBJ1-1	TRBD1	CATSDRAGGRTEAFF	TGTGCCACCAGTGATAGGGCAGGGGGCCGCACTGAAGCTTTCTTT
few	TRBV14	TRBJ2-7	.	CASSQMGRGEQYF	TGTGCCAGCAGCCAAATGGGAAGGGGCGAGCAGTACTTC
.	TRBV11-2	TRBJ1-1	.	CAQTVRRMNTEAFF	TGTGCCCAAACGGTCAGGAGGATGAACACTGAAGCTTTCTTT
.	TRBV7-6	TRBJ1-1	.	CASSPTGGAGNTEAFF	TGTGCCAGCAGCCCCACCGGTGGGGCGGGAAACACTGAAGCTTTCTTT